The T cell receptor beta chain under discussion was sequenced for a study of blood T cells in healthy people across ages. Study information: Every two T cells gave about one barcoded beta molecule via template switching. General observations from the study: Expanded clonotype shifts may have been confounded, as the donors had an unknown CMV status.

Then a second PCR, running roughly 7 to 12 cycles, was carried out with a sample-barcoded 5' primer and a J-beta primer mix. Each CDR3 protein is one row after TCRdb ran MiXCR on the 5' RACE reads. The sample yields approximately 800,000 distinct CDR3 sequences, approximately 53% seen once. Concerning this clonotype itself: What it binds is not known.

Germline CDR1 reads SGDLS; CDR2 reads YYNGEE. V dropped 4 bases and J dropped 3 bases, with 17 bases sitting between them. The CDR3 length is 15 residues. Extraction yielded at least 5 micrograms of total RNA per sample. The V and J genes are TRBV9 and TRBJ2-7; D could derive from TRBD1 or TRBD2 (5 bases each). This sequence was found in a man aged 40-55 years in good health. The material sequenced was blood. CDR3 in DNA: TGTGCCAGCAGCTTCAAAGGGGACGGGATCTACGAGCAGTACTTC. This encodes CASSFKGDGIYEQYF.